The subject of this entry is one T cell receptor (beta chain). Every immunoSEQ plate was one replicate of a subset's evenly spread DNA. The assay was immunoSEQ multiplex PCR, and TCRdb's table has in-frame clones only and misses some. Of 520,000 or so clones detected, about four fifths appear once; the ten largest clones hold 10% to 15%. The data originate from a study of shared clonotypes between healthy human individuals. The CDR3 has 16 residues. Germline CDR1 and CDR2: SGHTA and FQGNSA. Unmatched junction bases numbered 11, after V lost 5 bases and J lost 8 bases. The rearrangement links TRBV7-2 to TRBJ2-1, with 11 bases matching TRBD2. The receptor comes from a woman aged 40 to 55 in good health. Some clones in this sample may be carry-over from other donors' samples. Sequenced sample: PBMCs. The DNA of the CDR3 is TGTGCCAGCAGCCCCGGGACTAGCGGAAATTTCCATGAGCAGTTCTTC. Amino acids: CASSPGTSGNFHEQFF.